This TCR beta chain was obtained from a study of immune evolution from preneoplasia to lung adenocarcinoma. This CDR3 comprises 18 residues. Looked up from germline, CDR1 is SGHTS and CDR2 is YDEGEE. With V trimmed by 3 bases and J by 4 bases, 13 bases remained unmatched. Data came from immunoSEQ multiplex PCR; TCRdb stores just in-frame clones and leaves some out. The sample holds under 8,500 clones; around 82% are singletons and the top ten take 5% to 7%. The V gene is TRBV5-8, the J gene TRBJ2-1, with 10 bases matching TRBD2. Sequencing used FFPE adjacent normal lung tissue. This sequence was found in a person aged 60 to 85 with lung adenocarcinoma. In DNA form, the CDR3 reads TGTGCCAGCAGCTCGGGACTAGCGAGACGCGGGTCTTACAATGAGCAGTTCTTC. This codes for CASSSGLARRGSYNEQFF.